The 19 T cell receptor beta chains listed next were all sequenced from one sample in a study of blood T cell repertoires in COVID-19. Profiling relied on immunoSEQ multiplex PCR, and the TCRdb table lists in-frame clones only, not all of them. Of 26,000 or so clones detected, more than 80% appear once; the ten largest clones hold 2% to 3%. Sequenced material: peripheral blood. These receptors came from a human donor in a cohort sampled during active COVID-19.

The chain has TRBV20-1 and TRBJ2-5; D is unresolved. Germline-derived CDR1 and CDR2 are DFQATT and SNEGSKA (reference sequence). V lost 0 bases and J 4 bases, leaving 3 bases between the germline ends. There are 11 residues in the CDR3. The CDR3 nucleotides read TGCAGTGCTAGAGATCGAGAGACCCAGTACTTC. Translated: CSARDRETQYF.

CDR3: CASRQGNYGYTF. The CDR3 DNA follows: TGTGCCAGCCGACAGGGGAACTATGGCTACACCTTC. The chain employs TRBV27 and TRBJ1-2; TRBD1 matches at 8 bases. The CDR3 runs 12 residues. V was pared by 8 bases and J by 2 bases, with 1 base of the junction left unmatched. The germline CDR1 and CDR2 sequences are MNHEY and SMNVEV (reference sequence).

The chain uses TRBV7-6 and TRBJ1-1; no clear D gene. Trimming stripped 8 bases from V and 2 bases from J, with 21 bases between. The CDR3 runs 16 residues. CDR1 and CDR2 (germline): SGHVS, FNYEAQ. The CDR3 nucleotides are TGTGCCAGCCAACCCTATGCTGGAGGGTTAAACACTGAAGCTTTCTTT. It encodes CASQPYAGGLNTEAFF.

The chain joins TRBV7-8 to TRBJ1-2; 10 positions agree with TRBD1. With V trimmed by 4 bases and J by 4 bases, 3 bases remained unmatched. From germline, CDR1 is SGHVS and CDR2 FQNEAQ. This CDR3 comprises 14 residues. CDR3 region: CASSSGTGVYGYTF. As DNA, the CDR3 is TGTGCCAGCAGCTCAGGGACAGGGGTCTATGGCTACACCTTC.

The genes are TRBV6-5 and TRBJ2-5, with 10 positions matching TRBD1. The germline CDR1 and CDR2 sequences are MNHEY and SVGAGI. This CDR3 has 14 residues. The J segment lost 4 bases and the V segment lost 5 bases, leaving 4 bases of the junction unmatched. This CDR3 is CASSTGTGVETQYF. Written as DNA, the CDR3 is TGTGCCAGCAGTACCGGGACAGGGGTAGAGACCCAGTACTTC.

The J gene is TRBJ1-2, the V gene TRBV30; D not resolved. The CDR3 has 13 amino acids. Trimming stripped 0 bases from V and 4 bases from J, with 9 bases between. CDR1 GTSNPN and CDR2 SVGIG come from the germline V gene (reference sequence). CDR3 residues: CAWSVEGGYGYTF. The CDR3 nucleotides read TGTGCCTGGAGTGTTGAGGGCGGCTATGGCTACACCTTC.

The chain uses TRBV9 and TRBJ1-1; 9 bases align to TRBD1. The CDR3 contains 15 residues. V shed 4 bases and J 6 bases; nucleotides not matched to a gene: 10. Germline loops: CDR1 SGDLS, CDR2 YYNGEE. The CDR3 here is CASSLGGQGGAEAFF. CDR3 in DNA: TGTGCCAGCAGCCTCGGGGGACAGGGAGGGGCTGAAGCTTTCTTT.

This rearrangement joins TRBV5-1 to TRBJ2-7; 10 bases fit TRBD2. The CDR3 runs to 20 residues. Germline CDR1 and CDR2: SGHRS and YFSETQ. The junction had 23 bases not matched to a gene; V was cut back by 4 bases and J by 4 bases. Written as DNA, the CDR3 is TGCGCCAGCAGCCCGCTCATCTTTAGCGGGGGGACAGGCCACTTATACGAGCAGTACTTC. The encoded protein is CASSPLIFSGGTGHLYEQYF. The complete variable domain, with remaining parts taken from reference TRBV5-1 and TRBJ2-7, reads KAGVTQTPRYLIKTRGQQVTLSCSPISGHRSVSWYQQTPGQGLQFLFEYFSETQRNKGNFPGRFSGRQFSNSRSEMNVSTLELGDSALYLCASSPLIFSGGTGHLYEQYFGPGTRLTVT.

The chain is built from TRBV5-4 and TRBJ2-2; D might be TRBD1 (6 bases). The CDR3 covers 14 residues. V was shortened by 6 bases and J by 2 bases, with 11 bases between the two germline ends. Germline CDR1 and CDR2: SGHNT and YYREEE (reference sequence). The CDR3 sequence is CASKRDTNTGELFF. CDR3 nucleotides: TGTGCCAGCAAAAGGGACACTAACACCGGGGAGCTGTTTTTT. The full variable domain, completed using reference TRBV5-4 and TRBJ2-2, is ETGVTQSPTHLIKTRGQQVTLRCSSQSGHNTVSWYQQALGQGPQFIFQYYREEENGRGNFPPRFSGLQFPNYSSELNVNALELDDSALYLCASKRDTNTGELFFGEGSRLTVL.

The rearrangement joins TRBV7-8 to TRBJ2-1, with 9 bases lining up with TRBD2. CDR3 size: 15 residues. The V segment lost 5 bases and the J segment 8 bases; nucleotides outside the gene matches: 10. Germline V gene sequence: CDR1 SGHVS, CDR2 FQNEAQ. Written as DNA, the CDR3 is TGTGCCAGCAGCCGCGGGAGAGCGGGGGGCGATGAGCAGTTCTTC. As protein: CASSRGRAGGDEQFF.

The genes are TRBV19 and TRBJ1-5; 9 nucleotides align to TRBD1. Trimming removed 5 bases from V and 3 bases from J; junction bases left unmatched: 5. The germline V gene encodes CDR1 LNHDA and CDR2 SQIVND (reference sequence). The CDR3 spans 15 residues. CDR3: CASSFRDRDNQPQHF. For the CDR3, the DNA is TGTGCCAGTAGTTTCCGGGACAGGGACAATCAGCCCCAGCATTTT.

CDR3 nucleotide sequence: TGTGCCAGCAGTGAAACACGACAGTCCCCCAACGAGCAGTACTTC. Its translation is CASSETRQSPNEQYF. The chain combines TRBV2 with TRBJ2-7; TRBD1 might be the D (5 bases). CDR1 is SNHLY, CDR2 FYNNEI, per germline. This CDR3 is built from 15 residues. The germline V and J ends were trimmed by 2 bases and 5 bases, with 16 bases remaining between them.

The chain links TRBV28 to TRBJ2-1, with TRBD2 matching 12 bases. This CDR3 has 16 amino acids. Trimming at V came to 3 bases and at J to 8 bases, leaving 8 bases not matched to a gene. CDR1 and CDR2 (germline): MDHEN, SYDVKM. CDR3 nucleotides: TGTGCCAGCAGTTTGGCGCCTAGCGGGGGGGCTCATGAGCAGTTCTTC. This encodes CASSLAPSGGAHEQFF.

DNA for the CDR3: TGTGCCACCAGTGCTGGGCAGCCCAGCTCCTACAATGAGCAGTTCTTC. It yields the protein CATSAGQPSSYNEQFF. V usage is TRBV24-1 and J usage is TRBJ2-1, with D unclear. The CDR3 runs 16 residues. Germline V gives CDR1 KGHDR, CDR2 SFDVKD. Trimming pared 5 bases from V and 0 bases from J, leaving 13 bases between.

The V gene is TRBV7-2, the J gene TRBJ2-7; 8 positions match TRBD2. CDR1 SGHTA and CDR2 FQGNSA come from the germline V gene. The CDR3 sequence is 15 residues long. The J segment lost 5 bases and the V segment lost 1 base, leaving 7 bases of the junction unmatched. The CDR3 coding sequence is TGTGCCAGCAGCTTAGTCCGGCTAGCGGGCAACGAGCAGTACTTC. Its translation: CASSLVRLAGNEQYF.

The V and J genes are TRBV3-1 (or the pseudogene TRBV3-2) and TRBJ1-2, with 7 bases that match TRBD1. The CDR3 runs 15 residues. Germline V gives CDR1 LGHDT, CDR2 YNNKEL (reference sequence). Trimming cost V 4 bases and J 5 bases; bases outside gene matches: 10. For the CDR3, the DNA is TGTGCCAGCAGCCCAGGGACAGCCGCTCGGTATGGCTACACCTTC. It specifies CASSPGTAARYGYTF.

This clone has a single count. For the CDR3, the DNA is TGTGCCACCCGGGGAAACAATCAGCCCCAGCATTTT. Its protein product is CATRGNNQPQHF. The J gene is TRBJ1-5, the V gene TRBV18, with D uncertain. Germline-derived CDR1 and CDR2 are KGHSH and LQKENI. The CDR3 extends over 12 amino acids. V dropped 10 bases and J dropped 3 bases, with 10 bases sitting between them. The full variable domain, its missing parts supplied by reference TRBV18 and TRBJ1-5, is NAGVMQNPRHLVRRRGQEARLRCSPMKGHSHVYWYRQLPEEGLKFMVYLQKENIIDESGMPKERFSAEFPKEGPSILRIQQVVRGDSAAYFCATRGNNQPQHFGDGTRLSIL.

The J gene is TRBJ1-4, the V gene TRBV30; 7 positions agree with TRBD1. This CDR3 is built from 14 residues. With 3 bases clipped from V and 3 bases from J, the junction kept 4 bases outside the gene matches. Germline values: CDR1 GTSNPN, CDR2 SVGIG (reference sequence). The CDR3 spells CAWSPGGSNEKLFF. The DNA of the CDR3 is TGTGCCTGGAGCCCAGGGGGTTCTAATGAAAAACTGTTTTTT. The full variable domain, in which reference TRBV30 and TRBJ1-4 provide the parts outside the CDR3, is SQTIHQWPATLVQPVGSPLSLECTVEGTSNPNLYWYRQAAGRGLQLLFYSVGIGQISSEVPQNLSASRPQDRQFILSSKKLLLSDSGFYLCAWSPGGSNEKLFFGSGTQLSVL.

The V and J genes are TRBV19 and TRBJ2-3, with TRBD2 matching over 7 bases. There are 13 residues in the CDR3. Germline assignment: CDR1 LNHDA and CDR2 SQIVND (reference sequence). Trimming at V came to 5 bases and at J to 7 bases, leaving 6 bases not matched to a gene. In nucleotides, the CDR3 is TGTGCCAGTAGTGGACTAGTCTCACATACGCAGTATTTT. Encoded protein: CASSGLVSHTQYF. Filled out from reference TRBV19 and TRBJ2-3, the complete variable domain reads DGGITQSPKYLFRKEGQNVTLSCEQNLNHDAMYWYRQDPGQGLRLIYYSQIVNDFQKGDIAEGYSVSREKKESFPLTVTSAQKNPTAFYLCASSGLVSHTQYFGPGTRLTVL.